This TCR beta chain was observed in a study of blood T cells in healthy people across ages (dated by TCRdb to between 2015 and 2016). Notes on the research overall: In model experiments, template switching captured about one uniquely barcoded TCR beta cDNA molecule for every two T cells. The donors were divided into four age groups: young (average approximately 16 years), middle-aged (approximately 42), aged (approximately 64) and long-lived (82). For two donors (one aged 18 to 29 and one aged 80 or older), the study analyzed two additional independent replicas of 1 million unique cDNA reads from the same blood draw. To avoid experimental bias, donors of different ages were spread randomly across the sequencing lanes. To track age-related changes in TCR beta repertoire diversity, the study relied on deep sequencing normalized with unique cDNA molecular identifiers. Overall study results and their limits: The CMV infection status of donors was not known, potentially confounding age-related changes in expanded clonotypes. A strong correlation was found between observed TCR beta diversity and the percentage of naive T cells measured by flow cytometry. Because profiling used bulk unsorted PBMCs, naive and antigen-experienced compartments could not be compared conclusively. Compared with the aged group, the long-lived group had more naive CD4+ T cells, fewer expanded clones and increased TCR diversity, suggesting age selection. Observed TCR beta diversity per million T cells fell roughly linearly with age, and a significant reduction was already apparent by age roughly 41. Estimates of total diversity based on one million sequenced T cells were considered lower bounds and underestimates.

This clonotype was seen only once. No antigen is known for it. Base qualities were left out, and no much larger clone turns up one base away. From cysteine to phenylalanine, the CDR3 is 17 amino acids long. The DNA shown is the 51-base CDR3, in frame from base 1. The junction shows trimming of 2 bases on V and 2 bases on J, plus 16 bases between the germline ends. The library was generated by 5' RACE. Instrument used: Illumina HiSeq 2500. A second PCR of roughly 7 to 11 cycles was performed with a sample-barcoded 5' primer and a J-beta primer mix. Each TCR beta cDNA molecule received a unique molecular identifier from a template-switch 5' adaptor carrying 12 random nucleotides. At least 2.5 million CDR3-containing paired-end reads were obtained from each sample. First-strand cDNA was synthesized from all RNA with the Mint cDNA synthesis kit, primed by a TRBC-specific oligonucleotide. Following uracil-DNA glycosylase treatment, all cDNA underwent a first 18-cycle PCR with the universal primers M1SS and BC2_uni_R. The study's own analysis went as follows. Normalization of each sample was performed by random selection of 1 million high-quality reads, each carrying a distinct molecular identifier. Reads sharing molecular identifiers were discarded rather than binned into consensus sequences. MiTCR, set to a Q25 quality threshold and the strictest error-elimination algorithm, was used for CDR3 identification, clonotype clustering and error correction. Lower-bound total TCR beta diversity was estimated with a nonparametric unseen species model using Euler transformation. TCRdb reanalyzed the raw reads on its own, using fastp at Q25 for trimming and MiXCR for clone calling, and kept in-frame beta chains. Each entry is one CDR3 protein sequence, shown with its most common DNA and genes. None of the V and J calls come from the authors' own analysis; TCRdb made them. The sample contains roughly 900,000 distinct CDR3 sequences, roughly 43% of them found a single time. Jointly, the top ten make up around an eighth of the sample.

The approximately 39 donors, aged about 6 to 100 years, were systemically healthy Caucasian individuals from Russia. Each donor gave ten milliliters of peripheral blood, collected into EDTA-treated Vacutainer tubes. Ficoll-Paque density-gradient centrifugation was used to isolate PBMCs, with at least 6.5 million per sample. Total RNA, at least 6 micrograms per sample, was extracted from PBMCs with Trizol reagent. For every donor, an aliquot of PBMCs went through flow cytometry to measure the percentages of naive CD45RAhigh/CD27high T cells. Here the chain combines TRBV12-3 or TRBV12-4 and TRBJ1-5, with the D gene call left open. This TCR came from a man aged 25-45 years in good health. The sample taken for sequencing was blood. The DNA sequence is TGTGCCAGCAGTTTACGTCTGAGGGAGAGCGGCAATCAGCCCCAGCATTTT. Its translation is CASSLRLRESGNQPQHF.